These 28 T cell receptor beta chains originate from one sample sequenced in a study of early T cells in non-severe SARS-CoV-2 infection. TCRdb ran MiXCR on the 5' RACE reads and lists one entry per CDR3 protein. This sample has about 70,000 distinct CDR3 sequences; 9.5% to 15% occur once, and the top ten carry roughly 1.2%. The sequenced sample consisted of whole blood. These receptor sequences come from an adult who was a healthcare worker with PCR-confirmed SARS-CoV-2 infection or an uninfected control (not recorded which).

The sample holds many counts of this clonotype. The chain employs TRBV6-2 or TRBV6-3 and TRBJ2-3; D possibly corresponds to TRBD1 (6 bases). V was shortened by 2 bases and J by 5 bases, with 11 bases between the two germline ends. Germline V gene data show CDR1 as MNHEY and CDR2 as SVGEGT. CDR3 length equals 14 residues. In DNA form, the CDR3 reads TGTGCCAGCAGTTACGGAATGACAGGAGATACGCAGTATTTT. Its protein product is CASSYGMTGDTQYF.

Ten or more counts support this clonotype. The chain combines TRBV29-1 with TRBJ2-1, with 8 positions matching TRBD2. Germline-derived CDR1 and CDR2 are SQVTM and ANQGSEA. The junction had 10 bases not matched to a gene; V was cut back by 7 bases and J by 8 bases. This CDR3 has 13 amino acids. CDR3 region: CSAGTSHVDEQFF. The CDR3 nucleotides read TGCAGCGCCGGGACTAGTCATGTTGATGAGCAGTTCTTC.

Many counts were recorded for this clonotype. The CDR3 DNA is TGTGCCTGGACCGGAAGGACAGGAGGCTACGAGCAGTACTTC. It yields the protein CAWTGRTGGYEQYF. The V call is TRBV30, the J call TRBJ2-7; 7 nucleotides line up with TRBD1. CDR3 length: 14 residues. CDR1 is GTSNPN and CDR2 is SVGIG in the germline V gene (reference sequence). After removal of 4 bases from V and 3 bases from J, the junction contained 9 bases not matched to a gene.

The sample holds many counts of this clonotype. The chain couples TRBV28 to TRBJ2-3; 7 bases agree with TRBD2. Germline CDR1 MDHEN, CDR2 SYDVKM. Trimming removed 2 bases from V and 7 bases from J; junction bases left unmatched: 9. The CDR3 contains 15 residues. In DNA, the CDR3 is TGTGCCAGCAGTTTACCACCGGGGGGAATCAATACGCAGTATTTT. As protein: CASSLPPGGINTQYF.

V is TRBV4-3 and J is TRBJ2-7, with 10 positions matching TRBD2. CDR1 is LGHNA, CDR2 YSLEER, per germline. The CDR3 is 16 amino acids. The V segment lost 6 bases and the J segment 7 bases; nucleotides outside the gene matches: 15. CDR3 nucleotide sequence: TGCGCCAGCAGTCAAAATTCCGGGACTAGCGCTGTTGAGCAGTACTTC. Translating gives CASSQNSGTSAVEQYF.

This clonotype was found many times. The rearrangement joins TRBV29-1 to TRBJ2-3; D unresolved. With 5 bases removed from V and 6 bases from J, the gap between germline ends came to 12 bases. In germline, CDR1 is SQVTM, CDR2 ANQGSEA. This CDR3 spans 12 amino acids. The CDR3 sequence: CSVISVADTQYF. Here the CDR3 DNA reads TGCAGCGTTATCTCCGTTGCGGATACGCAGTATTTT.

A single count supports this clonotype. CDR3 bases: TGTGCCAGCAGCCCCGGGACAGGCTCAGAGACCCAGTACTTC. It yields the protein CASSPGTGSETQYF. The chain employs TRBV12-3 or TRBV12-4 and TRBJ2-5; 8 bases map to TRBD1. V lost 6 bases and J lost 4; bases outside the gene matches: 7. The CDR3 has 14 amino acids.

The chain employs TRBV20-1 and TRBJ2-7; 7 bases map to TRBD2. This CDR3 is built from 14 residues. Per the germline V gene, CDR1 is DFQATT and CDR2 is SNEGSKA (reference sequence). The V segment lost 5 bases and the J segment 2 bases; nucleotides outside the gene matches: 9. The CDR3 is CSAGGTTSPYEQYF. The CDR3 region has the DNA TGCAGTGCTGGGGGGACGACTAGCCCCTACGAGCAGTACTTC.

At least ten counts were recorded for this clonotype. The V gene is TRBV10-1, the J gene TRBJ2-3; weak D call: TRBD2 (5 bases). Between the trimmed V and J ends, which lost 3 bases and 5 bases, there was a span of 12 bases. Per the germline V gene, CDR1 is WNHNN and CDR2 is SYGVQD (reference sequence). The CDR3 spans 14 residues. In DNA, the CDR3 is TGCGCCAGCAGTGATCGAGGGAGTAGAGATACGCAGTATTTT. Protein sequence: CASSDRGSRDTQYF.

This clonotype was counted ten times or more. The chain has TRBV5-1 and TRBJ2-1, with 8 positions matching TRBD2. There are 14 residues in the CDR3. Trimming cost V 1 base and J 7 bases; bases outside gene matches: 4. The germline gives CDR1 SGHRS, CDR2 YFSETQ. CDR3 bases: TGCGCCAGCAGCTTGTTAGCGGGGTTAAATGAGCAGTTCTTC. It codes for CASSLLAGLNEQFF.

This clonotype has only one observation. The J gene is TRBJ2-5, the V gene TRBV29-1, with no clear D. Germline CDR1 SQVTM, CDR2 ANQGSEA. The CDR3 is 14 amino acids. Trimming pared 6 bases from V and 5 bases from J, leaving 19 bases between. CDR3 DNA: TGCAGCGTGGGGATGAACAGTCGAACGGAGACCCAGTACTTC. This gives the protein CSVGMNSRTETQYF.

This clonotype was recorded at least ten times. V and J are TRBV2 and TRBJ2-3, with unresolved D. V lost 4 bases and J lost 6, with 8 bases in between. CDR1 is SNHLY, CDR2 FYNNEI, per germline. The CDR3 has 12 residues. CDR3 coding DNA: TGTGCCAGCAGTGGGGCCCCGGATACGCAGTATTTT. It translates to CASSGAPDTQYF.

This clonotype was seen many times. V is TRBV5-8 and J is TRBJ2-7, with unresolved D. Germline V lookup: CDR1 SGHTS, CDR2 YDEGEE. V shed 7 bases and J shed 0 bases, with 8 bases lying between them. This CDR3 is 12 amino acids long. CDR3 in DNA: TGTGCCAGCGGGCACCTCTCCTACGAGCAGTACTTC. Translating gives CASGHLSYEQYF. The complete variable domain, with remaining parts taken from reference TRBV5-8 and TRBJ2-7, reads EAGVTQSPTHLIKTRGQQATLRCSPISGHTSVYWYQQALGLGLQFLLWYDEGEERNRGNFPPRFSGRQFPNYSSELNVNALELEDSALYLCASGHLSYEQYFGPGTRLTVT.

This clonotype was observed at least ten times. The V call is TRBV20-1, the J call TRBJ2-7; the D gene is possibly TRBD2 (6 bases). V was shortened by 0 bases and J by 5 bases, with 14 bases between the two germline ends. The germline gives CDR1 DFQATT, CDR2 SNEGSKA (reference sequence). The CDR3 spans 14 residues. CDR3 sequence: CSARDLRGNDEQYF. The CDR3 bases are TGCAGTGCTAGAGATCTACGGGGGAACGACGAGCAGTACTTC.

This clonotype was recorded at least ten times. This chain connects TRBV28 to TRBJ2-2; D remains ambiguous. This CDR3 is 12 amino acids long. The germline V gene encodes CDR1 MDHEN and CDR2 SYDVKM. Trimming left V 6 bases short and J 2 bases short, with 4 bases between. The CDR3 sequence: CASSRNTGELFF. The CDR3, as DNA: TGTGCCAGCAGCCGTAACACCGGGGAGCTGTTTTTT.

This clonotype is classed as medium-sized (0.01 to 0.1%). The rearrangement links TRBV27 to TRBJ2-3; D not resolved. CDR3 length: 11 amino acids. V lost 4 bases to trimming and J lost 2 bases, with 1 base between them. CDR1 is MNHEY and CDR2 is SMNVEV in the germline V gene (reference sequence). The CDR3 DNA reads as TGTGCCAGCAGTTCCACAGATACGCAGTATTTT. Translating it yields CASSSTDTQYF.

This clonotype was seen more than once but under ten times. The V call is TRBV27, the J call TRBJ2-2; tentatively, D is TRBD1 or TRBD2 (6 bases each). V shed 1 base and J shed 4 bases, with 10 bases lying between them. Germline values: CDR1 MNHEY, CDR2 SMNVEV (reference sequence). The CDR3 runs to 15 residues. This CDR3 reads CASSLLGGPTGELFF. The CDR3 DNA sequence: TGTGCCAGCAGTTTATTGGGGGGCCCCACCGGGGAGCTGTTTTTT.

This clonotype occurred many times. The rearrangement links TRBV7-2 to TRBJ2-6; D may match TRBD1 or TRBD2 (5 bases each). The germline CDR1 and CDR2 sequences are SGHTA and FQGNSA. The CDR3 covers 17 residues. V dropped 6 bases and J dropped 0 bases, with 15 bases sitting between them. The chain's CDR3 is CASSPPGRSSGANVLTF. The CDR3 bases are TGTGCCAGCAGTCCCCCGGGACGAAGCTCTGGGGCCAACGTCCTGACTTTC.

Many counts were recorded for this clonotype. The gene calls are TRBV6-2 or TRBV6-3 and TRBJ1-1, with D unclear. Germline CDR1 is MNHEY and CDR2 is SVGEGT. Trimming pared 5 bases from V and 7 bases from J, leaving 11 bases between. This CDR3 region has 12 residues. The CDR3 nucleotides read TGTGCCAGCAGTCCTCTCCGGGATGAAGCTTTCTTT. Translated: CASSPLRDEAFF.

There are many counts of this clonotype. The chain links TRBV12-3 or TRBV12-4 to TRBJ2-5, with D maybe TRBD2 (6 bases). Trimming stripped 1 base from V and 5 bases from J, with 11 bases between. This CDR3 has 14 residues. The DNA of the CDR3 is TGTGCCAGCAGTTTAGAAGCAGGGAGGGAGACCCAGTACTTC. Translated: CASSLEAGRETQYF.

The sample holds many counts of this clonotype. A read error may account for a junction end that differs from germline. The V call is TRBV27, the J call TRBJ2-2, with a weak D call TRBD2 (5 bases). Germline CDR1 reads MNHEY; CDR2 reads SMNVEV (reference sequence). The CDR3 runs to 15 residues. The CDR3 reads CASTLRGADTGELFF. The CDR3 DNA reads as TGTGCCAGCACTTTACGGGGTGCCGACACCGGGGAGCTGTTTTTT.

This clonotype was found a few times. The V call is TRBV7-2, the J call TRBJ1-4; 8 bases match TRBD1. The CDR3 length is 14 residues. The ends lost 5 bases at V and 9 bases at J; junction bases unmatched: 8. Germline V gene sequence: CDR1 SGHTA, CDR2 FQGNSA. The CDR3 here is CASSPRTGNKKLFF. The CDR3 nucleotides read TGTGCCAGCAGCCCGCGGACAGGGAACAAAAAACTGTTTTTT.

This clonotype was seen a handful of times. CDR3 coding DNA: TGCAGCGTTGCACAGGGCCAAGAGACCCAGTACTTC. Protein product: CSVAQGQETQYF. V and J are TRBV29-1 and TRBJ2-5, with D maybe TRBD1 (6 bases). This CDR3 spans 12 amino acids. Trimming shortened V by 4 bases and J by 1 base, and 7 bases separated the two germline ends. The V gene's germline CDR1 is SQVTM and CDR2 ANQGSEA.

Many counts were recorded for this clonotype. V is TRBV9 and J is TRBJ2-2; D unresolved. The germline CDR1 and CDR2 sequences are SGDLS and YYNGEE. CDR3 size: 16 residues. V lost 0 bases to trimming and J lost 7 bases, with 16 bases between them. The CDR3 DNA follows: TGTGCCAGCAGCGTAGGGGCCCTAGATGGGGTCGGGGAGCTGTTTTTT. Translation: CASSVGALDGVGELFF.

This clonotype was picked up one time. This chain connects TRBV20-1 to TRBJ2-1, with D perhaps matching TRBD2 (5 bases). With 8 bases removed from V and 0 bases from J, the gap between germline ends came to 11 bases. This CDR3 is 13 amino acids long. Germline V gene data show CDR1 as DFQATT and CDR2 as SNEGSKA (reference sequence). This CDR3 is CSRGLSSYNEQFF. The CDR3 region has the DNA TGCAGTCGCGGACTCAGCTCCTACAATGAGCAGTTCTTC.

This clonotype was picked up many times. V is TRBV10-2 and J is TRBJ2-3, with 13 bases matching TRBD2. The germline V gene has CDR1 WSHSY and CDR2 SAAADI. V lost 6 bases to trimming and J lost 4 bases; unmatched junction nucleotides: 4. CDR3 length: 15 amino acids. The CDR3 nucleotides are TGCGCCAGCAGCGGACTAGCGGGAGTTTCAGATACGCAGTATTTT. Translating gives CASSGLAGVSDTQYF.

This clonotype was counted many times. The CDR3 protein is CASSGPTSASTDTQYF. CDR3 coding DNA: TGCGCCAGCAGCGGACCCACTAGCGCCAGCACAGATACGCAGTATTTT. The chain recombines TRBV4-3 with TRBJ2-3, with 7 bases matching TRBD2. The germline CDR1 and CDR2 sequences are LGHNA and YSLEER. The junction had 8 bases not matched to a gene; V was cut back by 5 bases and J by 0 bases. This CDR3 contains 16 residues.

The sample holds many counts of this clonotype. CDR3 nucleotides: TGCAGTGCTCGTTGGACAGGGCAGAACACTGAAGCTTTCTTT. Translating it yields CSARWTGQNTEAFF. V gene TRBV20-1 combines with J gene TRBJ1-1; TRBD1 agrees at 8 bases. In germline, CDR1 is DFQATT, CDR2 SNEGSKA (reference sequence). V lost 5 bases, J lost 1 base, and 6 bases stayed unmatched. This CDR3 is built from 14 residues.